The TCR gamma chain described here comes from a study of Vδ1+ human thymocytes. Study-wide points: Highly polyclonal TRG and TRD repertoires with Gaussian CDR3 length distributions appeared in thymus.

The template was reverse-transcribed extracted RNA. The CDR3 regions were amplified by multiplex PCR from V-gene primers to a constant-region primer. TCRdb redid the clone calls on the multiplex PCR reads with CATT. The sample consists of 36,000 or so gamma-chain clones, 20% of them appearing once. The CDR3 loop spans 17 amino acids. Germline lookup yields CDR1 EGSNGY and CDR2 YDSYNSKV. V lost 0 bases and J lost 0; bases outside the gene matches: 7. With respect to this clone: Antigen unknown.

What was sequenced was Vdelta1+ gamma-delta thymocytes from the thymus. Subset meaning: FACS-sorted CD3+ TCRalphabeta- TCRVdelta1+ TCRVdelta2- thymocytes. The sequence was obtained from a girl in the first two years of life who had congenital heart surgery. V is TRGV2 and J is TRGJP1. In DNA, the CDR3 is TGTGCCACCTGGGACGGGGCACCCAATACCACTGGTTGGTTCAAGATATTT. This encodes CATWDGAPNTTGWFKIF.